These 26 T cell receptor beta chains were sequenced from one sample in a study of yellow fever vaccine responses in identical twins (dated 2018 in TCRdb). Library creation used RT-PCR. The reads were generated on an Illumina HiSeq 2500. TCRdb cleaned the public reads at Q25 with fastp, built clones with MiXCR and kept in-frame beta chains. For every CDR3 protein sequence, its rows merge into one entry that carries the most common genes and DNA. Counted in this sample were about 18,000 distinct CDR3 sequences; 61% of them appeared once. The ten largest clones represent 6.5% to 8.5% of the sample. Sequenced here: T cells from blood (PBMCs), unsorted or a sorted subset (not recorded which), sampled before or after yellow fever vaccination (not recorded which). These receptors originate from a woman younger than 30 who received the yellow fever vaccine. Donor details come from another sample of the same person, matched by shared clones.

The J gene is TRBJ1-1, the V gene TRBV3-1; no clear D. The CDR3 covers 13 residues. CDR1 and CDR2 (germline): LGHDT, YNNKEL (reference sequence). Deletions cut 4 bases from V and 2 bases from J, with 8 bases between. CDR3 protein: CASSRAANTEAFF. CDR3 coding DNA: TGTGCCAGCAGCCGGGCGGCCAACACTGAAGCTTTCTTT.

CDR3 region: CASSGTISGNTIYF. The CDR3, as DNA: TGTGCCAGTAGCGGTACCATCTCTGGAAACACCATATATTTT. The chain carries TRBV19 and TRBJ1-3; D unresolved. This CDR3 is 14 amino acids long. The V end was cut by 6 bases, the J end by 0 bases, with 9 bases between. CDR1 is LNHDA, CDR2 SQIVND, per germline (reference sequence). Complete variable domain (other parts from reference TRBV19 and TRBJ1-3): DGGITQSPKYLFRKEGQNVTLSCEQNLNHDAMYWYRQDPGQGLRLIYYSQIVNDFQKGDIAEGYSVSREKKESFPLTVTSAQKNPTAFYLCASSGTISGNTIYFGEGSWLTVV.

The V and J genes are TRBV9 and TRBJ2-5, with a weak D call TRBD1 (6 bases). V was cut by 0 bases and J by 1 base, with 10 bases left in between. Germline loops: CDR1 SGDLS, CDR2 YYNGEE. The CDR3 extends over 15 amino acids. The CDR3 nucleotides are TGTGCCAGCAGCGTAGGATCGACAGGCCAAGAGACCCAGTACTTC. Translated: CASSVGSTGQETQYF.

This clonotype came up once. This chain joins TRBV13 and TRBJ2-1, with TRBD2 matching over 7 bases. This CDR3 is built from 16 residues. Trimming cost V 4 bases and J 5 bases; bases outside gene matches: 11. Germline V gene sequence: CDR1 PRHDT, CDR2 FYEKMQ (reference sequence). CDR3 in DNA: TGTGCCAGCAGCTCGACATTCGGACTAGATAACAATGAGCAGTTCTTC. Residues: CASSSTFGLDNNEQFF.

This clonotype was seen a handful of times. The V gene is TRBV10-3, the J gene TRBJ2-1; the match to TRBD2 covers 12 bases. The CDR3 totals 15 residues. Unmatched junction bases numbered 9, after V lost 6 bases and J lost 9 bases. The germline V gene encodes CDR1 ENHRY and CDR2 SYGVKD. The CDR3: CAIRRLAGENSEQFF. CDR3 coding DNA: TGTGCCATCAGGAGACTAGCGGGAGAAAACAGTGAGCAGTTCTTC.

This clonotype has a handful of counts. This chain links TRBV11-1 with TRBJ1-1, with D unresolved. The CDR3 runs 12 residues. The germline V gene has CDR1 SGHAT and CDR2 FQDESV (reference sequence). The germline V and J ends were trimmed by 3 bases and 3 bases, with 5 bases remaining between them. The CDR3 bases are TGTGCCAGCAGCTTCTCGGACACTGAAGCTTTCTTT. This codes for CASSFSDTEAFF.

In regard to this clonotype: The junction departs from the called germline gene at one end, perhaps through a read error. The V gene is TRBV11-3, the J gene TRBJ1-6; TRBD1 aligns across 8 bases. Germline V gene lookup returns CDR1 SGHNT and CDR2 YENEEA. The length of the CDR3 is 14 residues. The chain's CDR3 is CSSSLGQGSLPLHF. CDR3 nucleotides: TGTTCCAGCAGCTTAGGACAGGGCAGTTTGCCCCTCCACTTT.

The CDR3 here is CASSLGTGGNEQFF. DNA for the CDR3: TGTGCCAGCAGCTTAGGGACAGGGGGCAATGAGCAGTTCTTC. The rearrangement links TRBV7-3 to TRBJ2-1; 11 bases are a match to TRBD1. The length of the CDR3 is 14 residues. The V gene end was trimmed by 2 bases and the J gene end by 6 bases; junction bases not matched to a gene: 0. Germline V gene lookup returns CDR1 SGHTA and CDR2 FQGTGA.

The chain employs TRBV28 and TRBJ2-1; 8 bases map to TRBD2. The CDR3 loop spans 15 amino acids. Germline CDR1 and CDR2: MDHEN and SYDVKM. The V gene end was trimmed by 8 bases and the J gene end by 3 bases; junction bases not matched to a gene: 9. The CDR3 protein is CASHLTGTSYNEQFF. In DNA form, the CDR3 reads TGTGCCAGCCATCTTACCGGGACTAGCTACAATGAGCAGTTCTTC. The entire variable domain, with the rest obtained from reference TRBV28 and TRBJ2-1, is as follows: DVKVTQSSRYLVKRTGEKVFLECVQDMDHENMFWYRQDPGLGLRLIYFSYDVKMKEKGDIPEGYSVSREKKERFSLILESASTNQTSMYLCASHLTGTSYNEQFFGPGTRLTVL.

The chain carries TRBV4-1 and TRBJ1-1, with D unresolved. Germline loops: CDR1 MGHRA, CDR2 YSYEKL. V was pared by 0 bases and J by 4 bases, with 9 bases between. The CDR3 is made up of 14 amino acids. The CDR3 coding sequence is TGCGCCAGCAGCCAAGAGCCTTTGGGCACTGAAGCTTTCTTT. Translation: CASSQEPLGTEAFF.

The rearrangement joins TRBV19 to TRBJ1-3; D not resolved. The length of the CDR3 is 12 residues. With 6 bases removed from V and 4 bases from J, the gap between germline ends came to 7 bases. CDR1 and CDR2 (germline): LNHDA, SQIVND (reference sequence). CDR3 loop: CASSLEGNTIYF. DNA of the CDR3: TGTGCCAGTAGCCTTGAAGGAAACACCATATATTTT.

The chain combines TRBV7-8 with TRBJ2-7; TRBD2 agrees at 8 bases. V lost 6 bases, J lost 2 bases, and 6 bases stayed unmatched. Germline V gene data show CDR1 as SGHVS and CDR2 as FQNEAQ. This CDR3 is 14 amino acids long. The CDR3 sequence is CASSFGGAAYEQYF. The DNA of the CDR3 is TGTGCCAGCAGTTTCGGGGGGGCGGCCTACGAGCAGTACTTC.

This clonotype has just a few counts. The rearrangement links TRBV6-1 to TRBJ1-6; unclear D gene. Deletions cut 5 bases from V and 0 bases from J, with 17 bases between. Germline assignment: CDR1 MNHNS and CDR2 SASEGT. The CDR3 sequence is 18 residues long. The DNA of the CDR3 is TGTGCCAGCAGTCCCCTTGGTGGAGCAAGCTCCTATAATTCACCCCTCCACTTT. Protein product: CASSPLGGASSYNSPLHF.

The chain couples TRBV14 to TRBJ2-7; D possibly corresponds to TRBD2 (6 bases). Trimming removed 1 base at V and 3 bases at J, with 13 bases between. CDR1 and CDR2 from the germline V gene are SGHDN and FVKESK. CDR3 length: 15 residues. CDR3 sequence: CASSQGRRLVYEQYF. The CDR3 nucleotides read TGTGCCAGCAGCCAAGGAAGGCGACTAGTCTACGAGCAGTACTTC.

This clonotype was observed a few times. The V call is TRBV10-3, the J call TRBJ1-2; D call uncertain. The CDR3 contains 13 residues. Looked up from germline, CDR1 is ENHRY and CDR2 is SYGVKD. The V end was cut by 5 bases, the J end by 6 bases, with 13 bases between. CDR3 residues: CAISSLVQDGYTF. The DNA for the CDR3 is TGTGCCATCAGTTCGTTGGTGCAGGATGGCTACACCTTC.

The chain uses TRBV9 and TRBJ2-3, with TRBD2 identical over 11 bases. Trimming cost V 4 bases and J 3 bases; bases outside gene matches: 7. CDR3 length equals 16 residues. Germline assignment: CDR1 SGDLS and CDR2 YYNGEE. The chain's CDR3 is CASSSRLAGLTDTQYF. The CDR3 DNA reads as TGTGCCAGCAGCTCCCGACTAGCGGGATTAACAGATACGCAGTATTTT.

J is TRBJ2-5 and V is TRBV20-1; 9 nucleotides agree with TRBD1. From germline, CDR1 is DFQATT and CDR2 SNEGSKA (reference sequence). The CDR3 has 15 amino acids. Trimming took 0 bases from V and 6 from J; bases not matched to a gene: 8. The CDR3 sequence is CSARDTGGAGKTQYF. The CDR3 coding sequence is TGCAGTGCTAGAGACACAGGGGGCGCGGGGAAGACCCAGTACTTC.

This clonotype has only a few counts. This rearrangement joins TRBV11-3 to TRBJ2-7; D gene unclear. The germline CDR1 and CDR2 sequences are SGHNT and YENEEA. Trimming stripped 2 bases from V and 4 bases from J, with 15 bases between. The CDR3 consists of 15 residues. The chain's CDR3 is CASSLNPTISYEQYF. The CDR3, as DNA: TGTGCCAGCAGCTTAAACCCGACGATTTCATACGAGCAGTACTTC.

This clonotype has just one count. The V gene is TRBV11-1, the J gene TRBJ2-1; D uncertain. The CDR3 covers 15 residues. Germline V gene sequence: CDR1 SGHAT, CDR2 FQDESV (reference sequence). V shed 3 bases and J shed 0 bases, with 9 bases lying between them. Here the CDR3 reads CASSFQSISYNEQFF. The CDR3 region has the DNA TGTGCCAGCAGCTTCCAATCCATCTCCTACAATGAGCAGTTCTTC.

The V gene is TRBV7-3, the J gene TRBJ2-1, with 7 nucleotides matching TRBD1. The CDR3 sequence is 13 residues long. Trimming removed 5 bases from V and 9 bases from J; junction bases left unmatched: 7. Germline-derived CDR1 and CDR2 are SGHTA and FQGTGA. The CDR3 reads CASSIRQGREQFF. CDR3 bases: TGTGCCAGCAGCATAAGACAGGGTCGTGAGCAGTTCTTC.

This clonotype was recorded a few times. The gene calls are TRBV11-1 and TRBJ2-2, with 8 bases lining up with TRBD1. V lost 7 bases to trimming and J lost 1 base; unmatched junction nucleotides: 2. The length of the CDR3 is 14 residues. Per the germline V gene, CDR1 is SGHAT and CDR2 is FQDESV (reference sequence). The CDR3 protein is CASKDRVNTGELFF. The CDR3 nucleotides read TGTGCCAGCAAGGACAGGGTGAACACCGGGGAGCTGTTTTTT.

This clonotype was observed a handful of times. The genes are TRBV2 and TRBJ1-5; TRBD1 agrees at 10 bases. CDR1 is SNHLY, CDR2 FYNNEI, per germline. The CDR3 is 14 residues long. The trim removed 5 bases at V and 7 bases at J, leaving 5 bases unmatched. DNA for the CDR3: TGTGCCAGCAGTAAAGGGACAGGGGCCCAGCCCCAGCATTTT. This codes for CASSKGTGAQPQHF.

This clonotype was counted only a few times. The chain uses TRBV28 and TRBJ2-5; 7 nucleotides agree with TRBD1. The CDR3 covers 17 residues. Germline V CDR1 and CDR2: MDHEN, SYDVKM. The ends lost 4 bases at V and 2 bases at J; junction bases unmatched: 13. The CDR3 nucleotides read TGTGCCAGCAGTTCACCCCCGCCGACAGGGTTGCAAGAGACCCAGTACTTC. It translates to CASSSPPPTGLQETQYF.

CDR3 protein: CASSQSTSEAFF. In nucleotides, the CDR3 is TGTGCCAGCAGCCAGTCGACGAGTGAAGCTTTCTTT. The chain is built from TRBV28 and TRBJ1-1; D gene unclear. Trimming shortened V by 6 bases and J by 7 bases, and 12 bases separated the two germline ends. The CDR3 is made up of 12 amino acids. The germline V gene has CDR1 MDHEN and CDR2 SYDVKM.

This chain links TRBV2 with TRBJ2-3, with a weak D call TRBD1 (5 bases). V was cut by 7 bases and J by 4 bases, with 9 bases left in between. Germline CDR1 and CDR2: SNHLY and FYNNEI. The CDR3 sequence is 12 residues long. This CDR3 is CASKQGSDTQYF. As DNA, the CDR3 is TGTGCCAGCAAGCAGGGCTCAGATACGCAGTATTTT.

The sample holds a few counts of this clonotype. The J gene is TRBJ1-6, the V gene TRBV6-1; 10 positions agree with TRBD1. Germline CDR1 is MNHNS and CDR2 is SASEGT. The CDR3 is made up of 16 amino acids. The V gene end was trimmed by 6 bases and the J gene end by 9 bases; junction bases not matched to a gene: 11. As DNA, the CDR3 is TGTGCCAGCAGACAAATCGGACAGGGGGAGATTTCACCCCTCCACTTT. Translating gives CASRQIGQGEISPLHF.